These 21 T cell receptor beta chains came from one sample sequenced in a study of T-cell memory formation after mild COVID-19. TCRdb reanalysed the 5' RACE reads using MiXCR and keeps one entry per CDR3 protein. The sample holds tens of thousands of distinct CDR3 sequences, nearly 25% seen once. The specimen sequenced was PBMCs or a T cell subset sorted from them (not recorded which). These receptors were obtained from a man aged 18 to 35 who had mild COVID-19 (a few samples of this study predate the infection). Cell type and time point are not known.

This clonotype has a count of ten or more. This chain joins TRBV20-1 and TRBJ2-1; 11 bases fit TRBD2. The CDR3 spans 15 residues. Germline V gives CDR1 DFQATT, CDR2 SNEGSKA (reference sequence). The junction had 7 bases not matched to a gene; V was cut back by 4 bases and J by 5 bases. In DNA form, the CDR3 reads TGCAGTGCTACCATAGCGGGGGGGAACAACAATGAGCAGTTCTTC. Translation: CSATIAGGNNNEQFF.

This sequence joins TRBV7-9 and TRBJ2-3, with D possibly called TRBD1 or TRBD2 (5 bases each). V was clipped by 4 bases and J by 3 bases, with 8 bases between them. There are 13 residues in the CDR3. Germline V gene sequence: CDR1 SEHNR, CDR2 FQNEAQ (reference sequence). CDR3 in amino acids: CASSWGTTDTQYF. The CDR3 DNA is TGTGCCAGCAGCTGGGGGACGACAGATACGCAGTATTTT.

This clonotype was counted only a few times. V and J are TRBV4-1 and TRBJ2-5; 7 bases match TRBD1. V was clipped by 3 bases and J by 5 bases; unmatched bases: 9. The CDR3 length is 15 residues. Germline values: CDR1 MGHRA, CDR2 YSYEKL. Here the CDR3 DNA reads TGCGCCAGCAGCCAGACCGAGGGGGCCGGGGAGACCCAGTACTTC. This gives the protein CASSQTEGAGETQYF.

CDR3 nucleotides: TGTGCCAGCAGTCCGGACGTCCGTCAGCCCCAGCATTTT. Translating gives CASSPDVRQPQHF. V and J are TRBV6-5 and TRBJ1-5; D ambiguous. Looked up from germline, CDR1 is MNHEY and CDR2 is SVGAGI. The CDR3 spans 13 residues. V was trimmed by 5 bases and J by 6 bases, leaving 11 bases between them.

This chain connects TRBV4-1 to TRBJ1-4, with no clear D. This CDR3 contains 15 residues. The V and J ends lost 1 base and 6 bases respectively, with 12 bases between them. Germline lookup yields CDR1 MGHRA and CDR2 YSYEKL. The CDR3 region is CASSQVEGSYEKLFF. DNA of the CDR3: TGCGCCAGCAGCCAAGTGGAAGGGTCCTATGAAAAACTGTTTTTT.

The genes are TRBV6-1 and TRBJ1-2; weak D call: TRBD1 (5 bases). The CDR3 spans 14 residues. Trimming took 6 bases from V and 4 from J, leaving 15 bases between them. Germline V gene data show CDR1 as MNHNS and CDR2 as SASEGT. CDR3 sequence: CASSVLTDIYGYTF. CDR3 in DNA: TGTGCCAGCAGCGTCCTGACAGATATCTATGGCTACACCTTC.

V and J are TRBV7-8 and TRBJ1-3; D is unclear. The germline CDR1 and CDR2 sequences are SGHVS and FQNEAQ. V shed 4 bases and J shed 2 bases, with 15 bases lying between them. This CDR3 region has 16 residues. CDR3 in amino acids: CASSYRTHATGNTIYF. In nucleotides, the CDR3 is TGTGCCAGCAGCTACCGGACCCATGCTACTGGAAACACCATATATTTT.

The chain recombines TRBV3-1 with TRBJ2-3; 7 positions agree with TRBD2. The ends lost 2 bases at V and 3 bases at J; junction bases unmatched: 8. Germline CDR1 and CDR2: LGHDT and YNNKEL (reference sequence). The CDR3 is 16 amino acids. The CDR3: CASSQNWRGKTDTQYF. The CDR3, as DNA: TGTGCCAGCAGCCAAAACTGGCGGGGGAAAACAGATACGCAGTATTTT.

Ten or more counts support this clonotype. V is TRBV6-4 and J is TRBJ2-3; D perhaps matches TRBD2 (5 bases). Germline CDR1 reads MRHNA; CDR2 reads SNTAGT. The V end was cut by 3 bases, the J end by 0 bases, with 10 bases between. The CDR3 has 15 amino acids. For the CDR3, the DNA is TGTGCCAGCAGTGAAGAGGGATCTAGCACAGATACGCAGTATTTT. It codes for CASSEEGSSTDTQYF.

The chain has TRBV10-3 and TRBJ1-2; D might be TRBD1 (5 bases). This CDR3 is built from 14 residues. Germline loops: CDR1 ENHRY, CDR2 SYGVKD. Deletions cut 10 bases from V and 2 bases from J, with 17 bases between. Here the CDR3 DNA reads TGTGCCACCCTAGGGGAAGGGCTCAACTATGGCTACACCTTC. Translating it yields CATLGEGLNYGYTF.

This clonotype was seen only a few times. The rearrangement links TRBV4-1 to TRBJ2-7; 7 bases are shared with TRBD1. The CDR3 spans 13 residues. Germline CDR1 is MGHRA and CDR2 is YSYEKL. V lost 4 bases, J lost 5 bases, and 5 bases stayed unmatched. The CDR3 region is CASSPTGSNEQYV. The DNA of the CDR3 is TGCGCCAGCAGCCCGACAGGGTCCAACGAGCAGTACGTC.

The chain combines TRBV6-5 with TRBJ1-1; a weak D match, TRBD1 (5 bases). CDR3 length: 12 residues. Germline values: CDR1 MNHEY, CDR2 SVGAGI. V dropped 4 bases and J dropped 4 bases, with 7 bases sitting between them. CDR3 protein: CASSLGATEAFF. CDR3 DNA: TGTGCCAGCAGTTTAGGGGCCACTGAAGCTTTCTTT.

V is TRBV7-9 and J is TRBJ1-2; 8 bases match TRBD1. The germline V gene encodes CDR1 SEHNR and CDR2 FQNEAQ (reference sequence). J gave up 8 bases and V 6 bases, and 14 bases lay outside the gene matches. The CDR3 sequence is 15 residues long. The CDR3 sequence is CASSPTSQGARGYTF. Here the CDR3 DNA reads TGTGCCAGCAGTCCGACTTCCCAGGGGGCGCGAGGCTACACCTTC.

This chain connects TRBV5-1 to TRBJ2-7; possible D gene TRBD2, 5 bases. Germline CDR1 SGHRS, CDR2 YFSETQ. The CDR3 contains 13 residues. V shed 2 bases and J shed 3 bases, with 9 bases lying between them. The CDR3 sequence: CASSFGLSYEQYF. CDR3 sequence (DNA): TGCGCCAGCAGCTTCGGACTGAGCTACGAGCAGTACTTC.

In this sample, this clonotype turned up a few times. The CDR3 reads CASSLGAPGNQPQHF. CDR3 sequence (DNA): TGTGCCAGCAGCTTAGGAGCGCCCGGCAATCAGCCCCAGCATTTT. J is TRBJ1-5 and V is TRBV7-9; D not certain. Germline V gene data show CDR1 as SEHNR and CDR2 as FQNEAQ (reference sequence). Trimming cost V 1 base and J 2 bases, with 9 bases left between them. The CDR3 extends over 15 amino acids.

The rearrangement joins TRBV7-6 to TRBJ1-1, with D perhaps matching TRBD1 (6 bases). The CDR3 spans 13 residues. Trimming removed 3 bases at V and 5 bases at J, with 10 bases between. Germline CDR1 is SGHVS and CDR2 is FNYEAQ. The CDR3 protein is CASSFGGQTEAFF. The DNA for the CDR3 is TGTGCCAGCAGCTTCGGGGGGCAAACTGAAGCTTTCTTT. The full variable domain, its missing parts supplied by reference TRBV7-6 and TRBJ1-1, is GAGVSQSPRYKVTKRGQDVALRCDPISGHVSLYWYRQALGQGPEFLTYFNYEAQQDKSGLPNDRFSAERPEGSISTLTIQRTEQRDSAMYRCASSFGGQTEAFFGQGTRLTVV.

Written as DNA, the CDR3 is TGTGCCAGCGCTCGAGAGACCCAGTACTTC. Translating it yields CASARETQYF. The chain joins TRBV7-9 to TRBJ2-5; no firm D call. V lost 8 bases and J lost 4, with 5 bases in between. There are 10 residues in the CDR3. Germline CDR1 and CDR2: SEHNR and FQNEAQ (reference sequence).

The CDR3 sequence: CASSSDRGPTEGPTNEQFF. CDR3 DNA sequence: TGCGCCAGCAGCTCGGACAGGGGACCAACAGAGGGACCAACTAATGAGCAGTTCTTC. The rearrangement links TRBV5-1 to TRBJ2-1; 9 bases align to TRBD1. This CDR3 comprises 19 residues. After removal of 3 bases from V and 7 bases from J, the junction contained 20 bases not matched to a gene. Germline CDR1 is SGHRS and CDR2 is YFSETQ.

The CDR3 reads CAISEGRDEQFF. CDR3 coding DNA: TGTGCCATCAGTGAGGGACGGGATGAGCAGTTCTTC. This chain joins TRBV10-3 and TRBJ2-1; D unresolved. Between the trimmed V and J ends, which lost 2 bases and 8 bases, there was a span of 7 bases. Germline CDR1 and CDR2: ENHRY and SYGVKD. The CDR3 is made up of 12 amino acids.

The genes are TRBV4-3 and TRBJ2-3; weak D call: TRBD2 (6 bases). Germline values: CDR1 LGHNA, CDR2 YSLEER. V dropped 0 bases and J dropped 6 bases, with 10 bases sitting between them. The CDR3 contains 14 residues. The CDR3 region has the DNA TGCGCCAGCAGCCAAGATGGGACTGACGATACGCAGTATTTT. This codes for CASSQDGTDDTQYF.

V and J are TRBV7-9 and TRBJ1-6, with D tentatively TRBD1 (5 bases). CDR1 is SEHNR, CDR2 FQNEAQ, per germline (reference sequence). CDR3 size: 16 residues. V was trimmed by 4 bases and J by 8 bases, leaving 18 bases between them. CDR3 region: CASSSSSEGPYSPLHF. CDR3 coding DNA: TGTGCCAGCAGCTCCTCATCAGAGGGGCCTTATTCACCCCTCCACTTT.